The source of this T cell receptor (beta chain) is a study of blood T cell repertoires in COVID-19. Study as a whole: The United States, Italy and Spain were the sources of the acute and convalescent COVID-19 samples.

Germline values: CDR1 MNHEY, CDR2 SVGAGI. The CDR3 spans 13 residues. The V gene lost 6 bases and the J gene lost 1 base, with 9 bases spanning the gap. Authors' data handling: Scientists estimated how many nucleated cells there were by amplifying reference gene primers. The data were produced by immunoSEQ multiplex PCR, yet TCRdb's version contains in-frame clones alone and is incomplete. For V, J and clone size, that table is used; D and trimming come from the DNA. The sample shows about 210,000 clones, 70% to 90% of them seen only once. The sequence came from a woman aged 40 to 49 with acute or convalescent COVID-19. The sample comprised peripheral blood. The chain carries TRBV6-5 and TRBJ1-2, with D tentatively TRBD1 (5 bases). The chain's CDR3 is CASRMDINYGYTF. CDR3 nucleotide sequence: TGTGCCAGCAGAATGGACATTAACTATGGCTACACCTTC.